The clone carrying this T cell receptor beta chain was counted a single time. This sample stems from a study of T cell changes during pregnancy in multiple sclerosis. Clones were sequenced by immunoSEQ multiplex PCR, and TCRdb holds only the in-frame ones, with some missing. The sample yields under 80,000 clones, about 89% seen once. V lost 4 bases and J lost 2, with 14 bases in between. This CDR3 contains 16 residues. The V gene's germline CDR1 is MGHRA and CDR2 YSYEKL. Sequencing was performed on CD4+ T cells from peripheral blood mononuclear cells, taken in the second trimester of pregnancy. This clonotype was sampled from a female donor with multiple sclerosis, enrolled in a pregnancy study. The chain combines TRBV4-1 with TRBJ1-4; possibly TRBD1 for D (5 bases). The CDR3 bases are TGCGCCAGCAGCCCGAAGCAGGGATCGACTAATGAAAAACTGTTTTTT. It encodes CASSPKQGSTNEKLFF.